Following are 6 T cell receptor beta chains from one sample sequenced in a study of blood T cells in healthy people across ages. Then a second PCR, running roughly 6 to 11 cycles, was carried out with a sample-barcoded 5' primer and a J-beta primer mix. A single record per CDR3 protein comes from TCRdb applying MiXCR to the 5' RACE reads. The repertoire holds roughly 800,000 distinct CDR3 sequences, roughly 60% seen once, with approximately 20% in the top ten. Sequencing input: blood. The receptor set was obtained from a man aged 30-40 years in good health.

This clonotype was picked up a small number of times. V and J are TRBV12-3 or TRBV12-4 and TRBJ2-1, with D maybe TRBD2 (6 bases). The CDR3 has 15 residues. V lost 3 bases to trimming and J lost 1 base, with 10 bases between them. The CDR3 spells CASSFGRSSYNEQFF. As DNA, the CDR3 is TGTGCCAGCAGTTTTGGGAGGTCGTCCTACAATGAGCAGTTCTTC.

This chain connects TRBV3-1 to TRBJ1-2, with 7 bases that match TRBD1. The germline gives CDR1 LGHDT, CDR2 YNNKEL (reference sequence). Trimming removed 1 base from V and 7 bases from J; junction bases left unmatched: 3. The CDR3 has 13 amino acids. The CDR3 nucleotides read TGTGCCAGCAGCCAAGGCGACAGGGTTGGCTACACCTTC. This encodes CASSQGDRVGYTF.

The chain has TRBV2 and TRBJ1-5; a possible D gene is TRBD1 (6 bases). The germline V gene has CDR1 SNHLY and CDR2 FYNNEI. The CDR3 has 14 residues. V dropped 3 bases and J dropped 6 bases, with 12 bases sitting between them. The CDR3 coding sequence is TGTGCCAGCAGTGAGCAGGGGAGAGGTCAGCCCCAGCATTTT. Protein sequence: CASSEQGRGQPQHF.

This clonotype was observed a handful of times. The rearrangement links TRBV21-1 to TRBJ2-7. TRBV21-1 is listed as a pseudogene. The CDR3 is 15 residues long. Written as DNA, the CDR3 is TGTGCCAGCAGCAAAGTTGCAGGTCCGAGGTACGAGCAGTACTTC. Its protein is CASSKVAGPRYEQYF.

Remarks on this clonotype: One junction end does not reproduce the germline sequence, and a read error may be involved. The CDR3 DNA is TGCGCCACCGCTAGCGGGGGGGCTTACAATGGGCAGTTCTTC. Amino acids: CATASGGAYNGQFF. J is TRBJ2-1 and V is TRBV5-1, with TRBD2 identical over 12 bases. Germline loops: CDR1 SGHRS, CDR2 YFSETQ. The CDR3 is 14 residues long.

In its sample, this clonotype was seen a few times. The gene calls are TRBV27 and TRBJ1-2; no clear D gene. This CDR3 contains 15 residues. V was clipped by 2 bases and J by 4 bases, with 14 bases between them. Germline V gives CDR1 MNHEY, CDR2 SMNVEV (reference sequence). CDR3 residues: CASSLSLGGLYGYTF. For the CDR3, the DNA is TGTGCCAGCAGTTTAAGCCTTGGAGGACTCTATGGCTACACCTTC.